The count of the clone carrying this T cell receptor beta chain is one. What it binds is not known. This specimen belongs to a study of T cell responses to AZD1222 COVID-19 vaccine. General study points: Seropositivity was recorded at baseline in only five to seven AZD1222 recipients. Regions left unmutated in variants are reportedly the target of nearly half of spike-specific TCRs.

Clones were read by immunoSEQ multiplex PCR, and TCRdb kept only the in-frame ones, dropping some. Of approximately 140,000 clones in the sample, about 90% are singletons; the top ten hold about 4.1%. This receptor was taken from an adult who received the AZD1222 COVID-19 vaccine. The sequencing here drew on peripheral blood, taken 28 days after the second AZD1222 dose.

CDR3 sequence reads: CASSPRDRNSYEQYF. The CDR3 region has the DNA TGTGCCAGCAGCCCCCGGGACAGAAACTCCTACGAGCAGTACTTC. The chain is built from TRBV7-2 and TRBJ2-7, with 7 nucleotides matching TRBD1. Germline values: CDR1 SGHTA, CDR2 FQGNSA. With V trimmed by 5 bases and J by 0 bases, 7 bases remained unmatched. There are 15 residues in the CDR3.